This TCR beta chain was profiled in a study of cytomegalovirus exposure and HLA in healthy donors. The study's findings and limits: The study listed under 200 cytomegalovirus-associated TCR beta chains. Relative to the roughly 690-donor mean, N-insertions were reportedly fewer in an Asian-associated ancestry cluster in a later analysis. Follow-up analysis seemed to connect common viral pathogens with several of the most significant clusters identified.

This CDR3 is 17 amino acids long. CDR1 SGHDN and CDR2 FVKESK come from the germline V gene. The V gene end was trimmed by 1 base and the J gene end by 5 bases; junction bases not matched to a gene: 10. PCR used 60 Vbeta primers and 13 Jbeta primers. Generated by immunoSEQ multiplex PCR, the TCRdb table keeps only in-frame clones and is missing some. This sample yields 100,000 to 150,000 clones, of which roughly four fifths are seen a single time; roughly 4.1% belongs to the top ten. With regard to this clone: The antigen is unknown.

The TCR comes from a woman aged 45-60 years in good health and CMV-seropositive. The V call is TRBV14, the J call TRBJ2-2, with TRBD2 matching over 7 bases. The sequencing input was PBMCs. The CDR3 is CASSQGRGSWGTGELFF. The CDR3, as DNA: TGTGCCAGCAGCCAAGGGCGCGGGAGCTGGGGGACCGGGGAGCTGTTTTTT. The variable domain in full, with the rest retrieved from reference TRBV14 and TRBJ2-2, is EAGVTQFPSHSVIEKGQTVTLRCDPISGHDNLYWYRRVMGKEIKFLLHFVKESKQDESGMPNNRFLAERTGGTYSTLKVQPAELEDSGVYFCASSQGRGSWGTGELFFGEGSRLTVL.